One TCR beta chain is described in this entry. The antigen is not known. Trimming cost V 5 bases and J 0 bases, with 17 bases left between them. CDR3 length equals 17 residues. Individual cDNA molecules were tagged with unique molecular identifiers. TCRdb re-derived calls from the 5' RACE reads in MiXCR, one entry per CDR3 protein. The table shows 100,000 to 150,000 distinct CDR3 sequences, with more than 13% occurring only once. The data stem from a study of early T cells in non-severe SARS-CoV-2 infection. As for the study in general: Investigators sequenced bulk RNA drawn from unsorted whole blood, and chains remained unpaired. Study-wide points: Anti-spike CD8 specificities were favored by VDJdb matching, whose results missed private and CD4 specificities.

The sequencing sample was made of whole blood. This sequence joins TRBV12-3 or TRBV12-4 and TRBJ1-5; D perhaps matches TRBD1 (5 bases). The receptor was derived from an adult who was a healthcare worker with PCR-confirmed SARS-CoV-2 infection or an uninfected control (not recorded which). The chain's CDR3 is CASSLSQDIYSNQPQHF. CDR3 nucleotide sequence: TGTGCCAGCAGTCTCAGTCAGGACATTTATAGCAATCAGCCCCAGCATTTT.